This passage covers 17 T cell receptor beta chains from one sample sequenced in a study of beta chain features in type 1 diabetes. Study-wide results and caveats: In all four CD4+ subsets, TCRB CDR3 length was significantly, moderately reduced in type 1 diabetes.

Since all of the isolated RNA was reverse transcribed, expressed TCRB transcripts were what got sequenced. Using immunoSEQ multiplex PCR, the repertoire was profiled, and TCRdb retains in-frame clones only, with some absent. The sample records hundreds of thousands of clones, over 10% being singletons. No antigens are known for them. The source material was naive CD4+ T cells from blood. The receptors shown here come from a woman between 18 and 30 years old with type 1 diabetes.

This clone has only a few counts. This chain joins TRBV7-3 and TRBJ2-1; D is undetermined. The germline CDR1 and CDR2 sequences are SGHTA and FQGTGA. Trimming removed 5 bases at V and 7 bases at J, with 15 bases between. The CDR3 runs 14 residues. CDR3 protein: CASSLQHLENEQFF. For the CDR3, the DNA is TGTGCCAGCAGCCTCCAGCACCTAGAGAATGAGCAGTTCTTC.

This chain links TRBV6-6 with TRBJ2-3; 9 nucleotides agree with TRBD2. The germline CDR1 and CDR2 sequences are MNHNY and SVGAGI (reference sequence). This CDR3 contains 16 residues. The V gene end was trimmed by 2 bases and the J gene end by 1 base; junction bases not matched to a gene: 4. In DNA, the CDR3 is TGTGCCAGCAGTTACGCGGCTAGCGGGGGCACAGATACGCAGTATTTT. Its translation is CASSYAASGGTDTQYF.

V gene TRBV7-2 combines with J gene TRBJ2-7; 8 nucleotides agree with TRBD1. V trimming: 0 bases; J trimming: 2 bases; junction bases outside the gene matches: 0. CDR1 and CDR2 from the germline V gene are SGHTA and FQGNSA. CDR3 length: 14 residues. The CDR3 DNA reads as TGTGCCAGCAGCTTAGCCAGGGGGCCCTACGAGCAGTACTTC. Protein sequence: CASSLARGPYEQYF.

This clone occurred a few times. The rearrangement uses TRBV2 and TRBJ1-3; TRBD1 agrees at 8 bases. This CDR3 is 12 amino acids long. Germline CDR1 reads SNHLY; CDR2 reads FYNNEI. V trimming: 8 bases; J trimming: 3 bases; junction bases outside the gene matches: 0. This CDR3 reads CASGTGGNTIYF. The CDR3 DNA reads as TGTGCCAGCGGGACAGGTGGAAACACCATATATTTT.

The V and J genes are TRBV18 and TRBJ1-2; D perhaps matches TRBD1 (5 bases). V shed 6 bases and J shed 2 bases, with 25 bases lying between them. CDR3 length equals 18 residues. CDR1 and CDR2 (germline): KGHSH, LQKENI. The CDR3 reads CASSRDVGGLQGNYGYTF. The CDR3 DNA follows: TGTGCCAGCTCCAGGGACGTGGGAGGCCTCCAAGGGAACTATGGCTACACCTTC.

DNA of the CDR3: TGTGCCAGCAGCCCGAATAGCGGGGGGTCCTACAATGAGCAGTTCTTC. Its protein is CASSPNSGGSYNEQFF. The gene calls are TRBV7-2 and TRBJ2-1; 10 positions agree with TRBD2. There are 16 residues in the CDR3. Per germline, CDR1 SGHTA and CDR2 FQGNSA. Trimming took 5 bases from V and 1 from J; bases not matched to a gene: 5.

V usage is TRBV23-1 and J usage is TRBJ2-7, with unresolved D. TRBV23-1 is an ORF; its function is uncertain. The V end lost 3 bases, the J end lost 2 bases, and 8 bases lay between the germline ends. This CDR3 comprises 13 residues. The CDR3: CASSHPDTYEQYF. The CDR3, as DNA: TGCGCCAGCAGTCACCCAGACACCTACGAGCAGTACTTC.

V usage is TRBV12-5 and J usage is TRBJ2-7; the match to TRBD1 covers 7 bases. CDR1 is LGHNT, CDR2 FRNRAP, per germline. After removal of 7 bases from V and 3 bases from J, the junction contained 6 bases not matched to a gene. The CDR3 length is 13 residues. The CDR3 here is CASAPTGYYEQYF. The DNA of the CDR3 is TGTGCTAGTGCTCCGACAGGGTACTACGAGCAGTACTTC. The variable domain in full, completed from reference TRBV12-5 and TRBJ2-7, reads DARVTQTPRHKVTEMGQEVTMRCQPILGHNTVFWYRQTMMQGLELLAYFRNRAPLDDSGMPKDRFSAEMPDATLATLKIQPSEPRDSAVYFCASAPTGYYEQYFGPGTRLTVT.

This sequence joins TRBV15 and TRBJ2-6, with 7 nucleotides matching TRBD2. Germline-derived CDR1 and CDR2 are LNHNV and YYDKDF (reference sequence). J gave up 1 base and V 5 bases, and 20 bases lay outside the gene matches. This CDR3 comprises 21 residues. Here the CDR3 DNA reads TGTGCCACCAGCCTAGGGTGGGAGGGTAGGGTCGGCTGGTCTGGGGCCAACGTCCTGACTTTC. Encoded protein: CATSLGWEGRVGWSGANVLTF.

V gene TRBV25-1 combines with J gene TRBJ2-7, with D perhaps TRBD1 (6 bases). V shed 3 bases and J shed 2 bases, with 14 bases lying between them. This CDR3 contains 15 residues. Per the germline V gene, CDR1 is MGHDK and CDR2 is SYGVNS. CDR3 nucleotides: TGTGCCAGCAGTGACCCTCGGACAGCAGCCTACGAGCAGTACTTC. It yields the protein CASSDPRTAAYEQYF.

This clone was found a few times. CDR3 sequence: CASSVTGAQPQHF. Written as DNA, the CDR3 is TGTGCCAGCAGTGTAACAGGGGCCCAGCCCCAGCATTTT. The chain recombines TRBV25-1 with TRBJ1-5; 7 positions match TRBD1. The V and J ends lost 4 bases and 7 bases, in that order; junction bases with no gene match: 4. Germline CDR1 and CDR2: MGHDK and SYGVNS. The CDR3 covers 13 residues.

Here the CDR3 reads CAWRHTGGVGAQYF. In DNA, the CDR3 is TGTGCCTGGAGGCACACAGGGGGCGTGGGGGCCCAGTACTTC. The chain uses TRBV30 and TRBJ2-5; 9 bases map to TRBD1. Germline V lookup: CDR1 GTSNPN, CDR2 SVGIG (reference sequence). With 3 bases clipped from V and 9 bases from J, the junction kept 11 bases outside the gene matches. This CDR3 region has 14 residues. Based on the CDR3 plus reference TRBV30 and TRBJ2-5, the full variable domain is SQTIHQWPATLVQPVGSPLSLECTVEGTSNPNLYWYRQAAGRGLQLLFYSVGIGQISSEVPQNLSASRPQDRQFILSSKKLLLSDSGFYLCAWRHTGGVGAQYFGPGTRLLVL.

CDR3 DNA: TGTGCCAGCAGCGTATCGAGCCAGCCCCAGCATTTT. It encodes CASSVSSQPQHF. V and J are TRBV7-2 and TRBJ1-5; D not resolved. The ends were cut back, 5 bases at V and 7 bases at J, with 9 bases in the middle. The CDR3 runs 12 residues. Germline V gene sequence: CDR1 SGHTA, CDR2 FQGNSA.

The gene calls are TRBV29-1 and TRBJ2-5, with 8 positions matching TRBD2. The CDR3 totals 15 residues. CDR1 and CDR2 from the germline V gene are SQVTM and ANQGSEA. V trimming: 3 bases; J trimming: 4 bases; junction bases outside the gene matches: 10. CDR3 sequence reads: CSVELGSGRTETQYF. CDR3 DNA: TGCAGCGTTGAGCTTGGAAGCGGGAGAACAGAGACCCAGTACTTC.

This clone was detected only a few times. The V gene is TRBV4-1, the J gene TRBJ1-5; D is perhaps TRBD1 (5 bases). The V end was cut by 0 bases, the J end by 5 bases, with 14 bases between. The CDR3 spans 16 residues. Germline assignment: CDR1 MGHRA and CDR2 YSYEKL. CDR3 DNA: TGCGCCAGCAGCCAAGATGGGGCAGGGCGTCATCAGCCCCAGCATTTT. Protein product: CASSQDGAGRHQPQHF.

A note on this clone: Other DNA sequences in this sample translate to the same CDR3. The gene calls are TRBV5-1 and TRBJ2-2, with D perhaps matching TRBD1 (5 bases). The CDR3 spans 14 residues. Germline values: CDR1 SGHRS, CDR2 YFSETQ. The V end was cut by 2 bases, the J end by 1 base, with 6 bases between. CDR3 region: CASSFQGNTGELFF. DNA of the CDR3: TGCGCCAGCAGCTTTCAGGGGAACACCGGGGAGCTGTTTTTT.

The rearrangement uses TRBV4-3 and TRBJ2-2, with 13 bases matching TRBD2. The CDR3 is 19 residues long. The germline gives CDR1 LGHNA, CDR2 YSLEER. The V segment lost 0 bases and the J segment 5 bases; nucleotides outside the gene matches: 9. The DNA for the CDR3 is TGCGCCAGCAGCCAAGATCTGGGGCTGACTAGCGGGGGGACCGGGGAGCTGTTTTTT. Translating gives CASSQDLGLTSGGTGELFF.